This T cell receptor beta chain was documented in a study of blood T cell repertoires in COVID-19. Study summary: The United States, Italy and Spain provided the acute and convalescent COVID-19 samples. Sources were T cells, B-cell-depleted T cells, or PBMCs; the material itself was cDNA or gDNA.

Donors in Cohort 3 who had recovered were those with two negative PCRs, healthcare professional clearance, or resolution of their symptoms. CDR1 is SNHLY and CDR2 is FYNNEI in the germline V gene. CDR3 length equals 14 residues. Original data processing: Amplified reference gene primers provided the basis for estimating nucleated cell counts. Assay used: immunoSEQ multiplex PCR; TCRdb lists only in-frame clones, some missing. V and J calls and clone size are those listed in that table; D and trimming were worked out from the DNA. The sample shows about 220,000 clones, roughly four fifths of them seen only once. Remarks on this clone: A read error may account for a junction end that differs from germline.

The gene calls are TRBV2 and TRBJ2-3; tentatively, D is TRBD2 (7 bases). Source material: PBMCs or T cells enriched from blood (not recorded which). This TCR was recovered from a woman aged 60 to 75 who had recovered from COVID-19. The CDR3 loop reads CASRGGGNTNTQYF. The CDR3 region has the DNA TGTGCCAGCAGAGGGGGGGGCAACACAAATACGCAGTATTTT.